The rows below give T cell receptor beta chains drawn from one sample of a study of CXCR3-negative and CXCR3-positive naive CD8 T cells. TCRdb reprocessed the 5' RACE reads; each CDR3 protein has one entry and no DNA is given. The sample has 150,000 or so distinct CDR3 sequences; the top ten hold approximately 0.5%. The sequencing sample was made of naive CXCR3- CD8+ T cells from blood. All receptors derive from a human donor in good health. Some clones in this sample may be carry-over from other donors' samples. CDR3s include the opening cysteine and the closing phenylalanine or tryptophan.

j_call v_call cdr3_aa
TRBJ2-5 TRBV11-2 CASSSPRGGGGETQYF
TRBJ2-1 TRBV7-9 CASSSTGLAGVNEQFF
TRBJ2-7 TRBV28 CASSLLTGIYEQYF
TRBJ2-2 TRBV7-8 CASSHLRGTGELFF
TRBJ2-1 TRBV12-3/TRBV12-4 CASSRSDRQETQYF
TRBJ2-1 TRBV28 CASSPPGSGGYSYNEQFF
TRBJ2-7 TRBV29-1 CSVEGIRGEGESYEQYF
TRBJ1-1 TRBV7-9 CASSQNTEAFF
TRBJ1-3 TRBV12-3/TRBV12-4 CASSVTGRINSGNTIYF
TRBJ2-1 TRBV7-6 CASSTNPGTGLNNEQFF
TRBJ2-7 TRBV5-6 CASTSSRGNEQYF
TRBJ2-7 TRBV27 CASRAGTGSQAYF
TRBJ1-1 TRBV7-8 CASSFVARGNTEAFF
TRBJ2-2 TRBV5-1 CASSNPGLFSGLNTGELFF
TRBJ2-1 TRBV28 CASSLLRGGSSGNEQFF
TRBJ2-4 TRBV14 CASSQSRSSAKNIQYF
TRBJ2-4 TRBV28 CASSPLPKEAKNIQYF
TRBJ2-5 TRBV12-3/TRBV12-4 CASSSSGTPEETQYF
TRBJ1-2 TRBV21-1 CALPTGETSILYGYTF
TRBJ2-1 TRBV6-6 CASSYAITSGGDNEQFF
TRBJ2-2 TRBV29-1 CSVEDGRVNTGELFF
TRBJ2-7 TRBV7-8 CASSLGIRTSGIYEQYF
TRBJ1-2 TRBV29-1 CSVRTGDRGYTF